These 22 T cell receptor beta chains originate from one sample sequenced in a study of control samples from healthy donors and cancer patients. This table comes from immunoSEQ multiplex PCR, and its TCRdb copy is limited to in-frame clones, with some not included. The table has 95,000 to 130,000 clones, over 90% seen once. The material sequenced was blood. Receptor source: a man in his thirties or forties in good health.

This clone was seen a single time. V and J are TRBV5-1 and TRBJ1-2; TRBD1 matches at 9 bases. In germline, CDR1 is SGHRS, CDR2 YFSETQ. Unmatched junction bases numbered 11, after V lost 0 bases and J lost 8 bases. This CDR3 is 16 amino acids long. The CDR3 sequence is CASSLGLWDRDRGYTF. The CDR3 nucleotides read TGCGCCAGCAGCTTGGGTCTCTGGGACAGGGATCGGGGCTACACCTTC.

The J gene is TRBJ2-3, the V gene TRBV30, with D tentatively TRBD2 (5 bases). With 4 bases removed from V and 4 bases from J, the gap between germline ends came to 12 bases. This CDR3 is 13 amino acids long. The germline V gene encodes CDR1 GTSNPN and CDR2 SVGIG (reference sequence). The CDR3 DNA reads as TGTGCCTGGAATCTGGAGGTATCAGATACGCAGTATTTT. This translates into CAWNLEVSDTQYF.

DNA for the CDR3: TGCGCCAGCAGCAGTGTTAGTGTAGGGGCCGGGGAGCTGTTTTTT. Translation: CASSSVSVGAGELFF. This chain joins TRBV5-1 and TRBJ2-2, with TRBD1 as a possible D gene (5 bases). This CDR3 spans 15 amino acids. Trimming left V 4 bases short and J 6 bases short, with 16 bases between. Germline V lookup: CDR1 SGHRS, CDR2 YFSETQ.

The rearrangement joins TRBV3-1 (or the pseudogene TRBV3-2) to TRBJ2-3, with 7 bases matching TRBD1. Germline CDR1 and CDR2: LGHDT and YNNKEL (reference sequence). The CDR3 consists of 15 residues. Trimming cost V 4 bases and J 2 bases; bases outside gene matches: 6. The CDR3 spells CASSLRDRNTDTQYF. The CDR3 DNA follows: TGTGCCAGCAGCCTTCGGGACAGAAACACAGATACGCAGTATTTT.

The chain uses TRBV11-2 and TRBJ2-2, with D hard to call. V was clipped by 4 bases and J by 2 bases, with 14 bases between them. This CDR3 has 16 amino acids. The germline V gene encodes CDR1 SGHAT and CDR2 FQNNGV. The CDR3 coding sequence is TGTGCCAGCAGCTCCCCCCGTGGCTCCAACACCGGGGAGCTGTTTTTT. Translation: CASSSPRGSNTGELFF.

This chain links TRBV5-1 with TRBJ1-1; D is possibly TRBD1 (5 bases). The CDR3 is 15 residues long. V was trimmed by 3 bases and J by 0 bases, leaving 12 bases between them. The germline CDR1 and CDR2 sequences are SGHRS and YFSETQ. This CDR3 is CASSSVQGLNTEAFF. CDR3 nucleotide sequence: TGCGCCAGCAGCTCTGTTCAGGGTTTGAACACTGAAGCTTTCTTT.

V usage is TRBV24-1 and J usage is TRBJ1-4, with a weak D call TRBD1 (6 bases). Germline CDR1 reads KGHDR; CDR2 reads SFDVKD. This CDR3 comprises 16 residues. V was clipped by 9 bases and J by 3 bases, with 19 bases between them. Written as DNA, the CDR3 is TGTGCCACCGCCTCGGTCTGGGGGGCGGCTAATGAAAAACTGTTTTTT. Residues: CATASVWGAANEKLFF.

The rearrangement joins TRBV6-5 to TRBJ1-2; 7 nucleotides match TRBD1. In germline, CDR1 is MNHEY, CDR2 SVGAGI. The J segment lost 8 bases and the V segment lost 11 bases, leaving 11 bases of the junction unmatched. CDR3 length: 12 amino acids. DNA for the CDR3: TGTGCCGGCGACAGGGCGGGGGGAGGCTACACCTTC. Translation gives CAGDRAGGGYTF.

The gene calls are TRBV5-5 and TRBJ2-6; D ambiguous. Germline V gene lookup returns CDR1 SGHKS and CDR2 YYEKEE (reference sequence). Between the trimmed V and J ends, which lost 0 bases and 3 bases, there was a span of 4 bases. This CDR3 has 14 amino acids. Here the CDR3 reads CASSLGFGANVLTF. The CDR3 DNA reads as TGTGCCAGCAGCTTGGGGTTTGGGGCCAACGTCCTGACTTTC. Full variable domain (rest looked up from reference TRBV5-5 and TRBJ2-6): DAGVTQSPTHLIKTRGQQVTLRCSPISGHKSVSWYQQVLGQGPQFIFQYYEKEERGRGNFPDRFSARQFPNYSSELNVNALLLGDSALYLCASSLGFGANVLTFGAGSRLTVL.

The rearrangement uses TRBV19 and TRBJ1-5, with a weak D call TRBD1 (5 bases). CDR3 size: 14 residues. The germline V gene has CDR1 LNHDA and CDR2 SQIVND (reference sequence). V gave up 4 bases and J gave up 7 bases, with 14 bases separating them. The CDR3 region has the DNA TGTGCCAGTAGTAACCCCGGGGGTAGGCAGCCCCAGCATTTT. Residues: CASSNPGGRQPQHF.

The CDR3 DNA reads as TGTGCCAGCAGGGAGACTAGCGGAAGAAACAATGAGCAGTTCTTC. As protein: CASRETSGRNNEQFF. The chain is built from TRBV2 and TRBJ2-1; the match to TRBD2 covers 9 bases. From germline, CDR1 is SNHLY and CDR2 FYNNEI. The V segment lost 6 bases and the J segment 5 bases; nucleotides outside the gene matches: 8. The CDR3 consists of 15 residues.

The CDR3 nucleotides read TGTGCCAGTGGGGCGCTCCGGGAGCAGTACTTC. Translated, it gives CASGALREQYF. The chain carries TRBV19 and TRBJ2-7, with D possibly being TRBD1 (5 bases). The CDR3 spans 11 residues. The V gene lost 8 bases and the J gene lost 7 bases, with 12 bases spanning the gap. Looked up from germline, CDR1 is LNHDA and CDR2 is SQIVND (reference sequence).

The CDR3 DNA sequence: TGCGCCAGCAGCTTCGACAGGTTCTCTGGAAACACCATATATTTT. This sequence encodes CASSFDRFSGNTIYF. The rearrangement joins TRBV5-1 to TRBJ1-3; a weak D match, TRBD1 (6 bases). The CDR3 covers 15 residues. Trimming cost V 2 bases and J 0 bases, with 9 bases left between them. Germline V CDR1 and CDR2: SGHRS, YFSETQ.

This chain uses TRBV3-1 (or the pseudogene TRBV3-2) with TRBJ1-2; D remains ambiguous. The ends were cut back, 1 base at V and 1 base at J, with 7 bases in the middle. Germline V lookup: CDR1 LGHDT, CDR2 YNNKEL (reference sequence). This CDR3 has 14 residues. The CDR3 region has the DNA TGTGCCAGCAGCCAAGGAGTCATTAACTATGGCTACACCTTC. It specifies CASSQGVINYGYTF.

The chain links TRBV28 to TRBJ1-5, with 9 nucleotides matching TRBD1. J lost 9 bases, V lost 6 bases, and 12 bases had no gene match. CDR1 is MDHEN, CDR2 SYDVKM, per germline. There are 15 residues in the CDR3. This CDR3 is CASRTTGTGLRPQHF. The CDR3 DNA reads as TGTGCCAGCAGAACCACCGGGACAGGGTTACGGCCCCAGCATTTT.

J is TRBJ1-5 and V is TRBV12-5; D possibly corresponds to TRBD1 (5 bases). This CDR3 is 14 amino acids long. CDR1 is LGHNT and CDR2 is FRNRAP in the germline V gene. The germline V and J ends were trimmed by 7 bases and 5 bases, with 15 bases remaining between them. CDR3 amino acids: CASEAGSGHQPQHF. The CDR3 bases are TGTGCTAGTGAGGCTGGGTCAGGGCATCAGCCCCAGCATTTT.

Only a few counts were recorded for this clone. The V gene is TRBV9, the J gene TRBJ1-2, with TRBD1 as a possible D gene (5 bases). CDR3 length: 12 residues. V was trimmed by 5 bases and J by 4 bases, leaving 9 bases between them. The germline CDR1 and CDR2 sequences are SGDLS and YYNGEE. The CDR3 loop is CASRTTAYGYTF. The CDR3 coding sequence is TGTGCCAGCAGGACGACAGCCTATGGCTACACCTTC. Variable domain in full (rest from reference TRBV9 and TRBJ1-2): DSGVTQTPKHLITATGQRVTLRCSPRSGDLSVYWYQQSLDQGLQFLIQYYNGEERAKGNILERFSAQQFPDLHSELNLSSLELGDSALYFCASRTTAYGYTFGSGTRLTVV.

The CDR3 DNA reads as TGTGCCAGCAGCTTAGCGGCTAGCGGGGGGTACAATGAGCAGTTCTTC. It specifies CASSLAASGGYNEQFF. The rearrangement joins TRBV7-2 to TRBJ2-1; TRBD2 matches 11 bases. Germline V gene sequence: CDR1 SGHTA, CDR2 FQGNSA. This CDR3 spans 16 amino acids. V shed 0 bases, J shed 4 bases, and the junction held 2 bases outside the gene matches.

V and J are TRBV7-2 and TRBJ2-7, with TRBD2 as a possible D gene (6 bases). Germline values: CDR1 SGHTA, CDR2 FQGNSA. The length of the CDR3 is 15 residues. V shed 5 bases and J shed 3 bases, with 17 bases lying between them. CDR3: CASSLHRLALYEQYF. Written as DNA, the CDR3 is TGTGCCAGCAGCCTCCACCGGCTAGCGCTCTACGAGCAGTACTTC.

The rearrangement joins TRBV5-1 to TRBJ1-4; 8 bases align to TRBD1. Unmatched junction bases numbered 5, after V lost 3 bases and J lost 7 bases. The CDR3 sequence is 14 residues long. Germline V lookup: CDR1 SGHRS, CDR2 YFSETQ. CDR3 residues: CASSSGTGREKLFF. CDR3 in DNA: TGCGCCAGCAGCTCCGGGACAGGACGTGAAAAACTGTTTTTT.

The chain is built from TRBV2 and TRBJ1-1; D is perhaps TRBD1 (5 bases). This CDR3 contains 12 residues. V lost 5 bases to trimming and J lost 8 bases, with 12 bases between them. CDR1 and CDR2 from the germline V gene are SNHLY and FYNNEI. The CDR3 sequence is CASSKRDSEAFF. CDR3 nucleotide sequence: TGTGCCAGCAGTAAGAGGGACTCCGAAGCTTTCTTT.

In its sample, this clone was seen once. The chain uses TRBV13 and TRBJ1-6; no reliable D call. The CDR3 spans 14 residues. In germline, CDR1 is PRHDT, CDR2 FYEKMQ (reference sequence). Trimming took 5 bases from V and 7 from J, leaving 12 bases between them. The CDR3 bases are TGTGCCAGCAGCCCCGTTCTCACGAATTCACCCCTCCACTTT. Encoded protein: CASSPVLTNSPLHF. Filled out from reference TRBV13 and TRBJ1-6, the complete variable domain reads AAGVIQSPRHLIKEKRETATLKCYPIPRHDTVYWYQQGPGQDPQFLISFYEKMQSDKGSIPDRFSAQQFSDYHSELNMSSLELGDSALYFCASSPVLTNSPLHFGNGTRLTVT.